The 27 T cell receptor beta chains given below trace back to one sample, sequenced in a study of human T cells and chemical hapten exposure. Time point meaning: patch test 1, 2 weeks after DPC sensitization. Treatment of the sample: therapeutic diphenylcyclopropenone sensitization with weekly scalp DPC. TCRdb redid the calling of the RACE reads with MiXCR, one entry per CDR3 protein. The repertoire includes 350,000 or so distinct CDR3 sequences, approximately 6.3% of them detected once, and about 8% sits in the top ten. The input for sequencing was whole blood, taken in connection with sensitization to the hapten diphenylcyclopropenone (DPC). The receptor set was obtained from a woman aged 18-29 years with alopecia areata. Some clones in this sample may be carry-over from other donors' samples.

The CDR3 DNA sequence: TGTGCCACCAGGGGAAACACCATATATTTT. Translation gives CATRGNTIYF. The chain has TRBV28 and TRBJ1-3; D is unresolved. Trimming removed 10 bases at V and 4 bases at J, with 5 bases between. The CDR3 totals 10 residues. The V gene's germline CDR1 is MDHEN and CDR2 SYDVKM.

This clonotype was counted only a few times. V usage is TRBV11-2 and J usage is TRBJ2-7; no firm D call. V gave up 1 base and J gave up 3 bases, with 7 bases separating them. Germline-derived CDR1 and CDR2 are SGHAT and FQNNGV. This CDR3 is 13 amino acids long. The CDR3 is CASSLGDLYEQYF. For the CDR3, the DNA is TGTGCCAGCAGCTTAGGAGATCTCTACGAGCAGTACTTC.

In this sample, this clonotype turned up a few times. The chain carries TRBV2 and TRBJ2-7, with D possibly matching TRBD1 (6 bases). The CDR3 extends over 15 amino acids. Trimming took 6 bases from V and 2 from J, leaving 17 bases between them. CDR1 and CDR2 from the germline V gene are SNHLY and FYNNEI. DNA for the CDR3: TGTGCCAGCAGCCCGACGGGACACCTGACCTACGAGCAGTACTTC. The encoded protein is CASSPTGHLTYEQYF.

V usage is TRBV2 and J usage is TRBJ1-4; possibly TRBD1 for D (5 bases). The CDR3 has 13 residues. V was pared by 4 bases and J by 10 bases, with 13 bases between. Germline CDR1 and CDR2: SNHLY and FYNNEI. The DNA of the CDR3 is TGTGCCAGCAGTGCTTCAGGGTATGGAAAACTGTTTTTT. This translates into CASSASGYGKLFF.

The V and J genes are TRBV29-1 and TRBJ2-7; D gene uncertain. The CDR3 is 17 residues long. Germline V gene sequence: CDR1 SQVTM, CDR2 ANQGSEA. The V and J ends lost 3 bases and 3 bases respectively, with 24 bases between them. CDR3 DNA sequence: TGCAGCGTTGATCCGACCAGGTGCAGGAGAAGTTACTACGAGCAGTACTTC. Its protein product is CSVDPTRCRRSYYEQYF.

In nucleotides, the CDR3 is TGTGCCAGCAGCCAAGGAAGGGCAAATTCACCCCTCCACTTT. It translates to CASSQGRANSPLHF. The rearrangement links TRBV3-1 to TRBJ1-6; D unclear. The CDR3 runs 14 residues. Trimming stripped 1 base from V and 7 bases from J, with 8 bases between. Germline V gene lookup returns CDR1 LGHDT and CDR2 YNNKEL (reference sequence).

Many counts were recorded for this clonotype. This chain joins TRBV29-1 and TRBJ2-7; unclear D gene. Germline lookup yields CDR1 SQVTM and CDR2 ANQGSEA. Trimming left V 7 bases short and J 3 bases short, with 13 bases between. The CDR3 consists of 12 residues. The CDR3 sequence: CSARVPLYEQYF. The CDR3, as DNA: TGCAGCGCCCGGGTGCCTCTCTACGAGCAGTACTTC.

Many counts were recorded for this clonotype. The chain has TRBV21-1 and TRBJ2-6; the table calls TRBD1, which could not be checked here. TRBV21-1 is given as a pseudogene. CDR3 length: 22 residues. The chain's CDR3 is CASSKARRERGPNYSGANVLTF. CDR3 coding DNA: TGTGCCAGCAGCAAAGCGAGGAGGGAGCGGGGGCCCAATTACTCTGGGGCCAACGTCCTGACTTTC.

This clonotype has more than one count but fewer than ten. J is TRBJ2-7 and V is TRBV6-5; D is unclear. This CDR3 is built from 15 residues. V gave up 2 bases and J gave up 2 bases, with 13 bases separating them. The germline V gene encodes CDR1 MNHEY and CDR2 SVGAGI. CDR3 nucleotides: TGTGCCAGCAGTTACGGGATTTCTTCCCCCTACGAGCAGTACTTC. Its translation is CASSYGISSPYEQYF.

Ten or more counts support this clonotype. The gene calls are TRBV9 and TRBJ2-3; 8 nucleotides align to TRBD1. Germline V gives CDR1 SGDLS, CDR2 YYNGEE. CDR3 length: 16 amino acids. The junction had 9 bases not matched to a gene; V was cut back by 0 bases and J by 6 bases. The CDR3 region is CASSVGVQGAHDTQYF. CDR3 nucleotides: TGTGCCAGCAGCGTAGGAGTTCAGGGGGCGCACGATACGCAGTATTTT.

This clonotype was seen a handful of times. The rearrangement links TRBV6-5 to TRBJ1-1; TRBD1 matches 8 bases. Germline V gene sequence: CDR1 MNHEY, CDR2 SVGAGI. After removal of 6 bases from V and 11 bases from J, the junction contained 11 bases not matched to a gene. The CDR3 is 13 residues long. The CDR3 protein is CASSLQRQGFAFF. CDR3 sequence (DNA): TGTGCCAGCAGCCTACAAAGACAGGGGTTCGCTTTCTTT.

This clonotype came up many times. This chain connects TRBV12-5 to TRBJ2-1; 7 bases are shared with TRBD2. The CDR3 loop spans 14 amino acids. Losses at the gene ends were 3 bases for V and 5 bases for J; bases not matched to a gene: 4. Germline V CDR1 and CDR2: LGHNT, FRNRAP. Here the CDR3 reads CASGFGGGHNEQFF. The CDR3, as DNA: TGTGCTAGTGGTTTCGGCGGGGGACACAATGAGCAGTTCTTC. The variable domain in full, with the rest retrieved from reference TRBV12-5 and TRBJ2-1, is DARVTQTPRHKVTEMGQEVTMRCQPILGHNTVFWYRQTMMQGLELLAYFRNRAPLDDSGMPKDRFSAEMPDATLATLKIQPSEPRDSAVYFCASGFGGGHNEQFFGPGTRLTVL.

This clonotype was recorded at least ten times. J is TRBJ2-5 and V is TRBV9; no clear D. Trimming left V 5 bases short and J 6 bases short, with 29 bases between. The CDR3 has 18 residues. Per germline, CDR1 SGDLS and CDR2 YYNGEE. CDR3 sequence (DNA): TGTGCCAGCAGTCTCTCTCCCTCGGGTGTAAGGGCAATGAAGACCCAGTACTTC. This encodes CASSLSPSGVRAMKTQYF. Full variable domain (remainder filled in from reference TRBV9 and TRBJ2-5): DSGVTQTPKHLITATGQRVTLRCSPRSGDLSVYWYQQSLDQGLQFLIQYYNGEERAKGNILERFSAQQFPDLHSELNLSSLELGDSALYFCASSLSPSGVRAMKTQYFGPGTRLLVL.

This clonotype showed up just a few times. The V gene is TRBV18, the J gene TRBJ2-2, with 7 bases aligning to TRBD1. With V trimmed by 4 bases and J by 4 bases, 6 bases remained unmatched. CDR1 and CDR2 from the germline V gene are KGHSH and LQKENI. The CDR3 runs 15 residues. The CDR3: CASSLDRPSTGELFF. The CDR3 nucleotides read TGTGCCAGCTCACTGGACAGGCCAAGCACCGGGGAGCTGTTTTTT.

This clonotype appeared a few times. This chain uses TRBV18 with TRBJ1-3; D gene unclear. Trimming left V 3 bases short and J 0 bases short, with 12 bases between. There are 16 residues in the CDR3. The germline gives CDR1 KGHSH, CDR2 LQKENI. CDR3 in amino acids: CASSPPAAYSGNTIYF. The CDR3 nucleotides are TGTGCCAGCTCACCGCCCGCGGCGTACTCTGGAAACACCATATATTTT.

This clonotype was detected a few times. The chain links TRBV7-9 to TRBJ1-5; D not certain. The CDR3 covers 16 residues. V was cut by 2 bases and J by 7 bases, with 18 bases left in between. CDR1 is SEHNR and CDR2 is FQNEAQ in the germline V gene (reference sequence). The CDR3 protein is CASSLSGLRGGQPQHF. Here the CDR3 DNA reads TGTGCCAGCAGCTTATCAGGTCTCCGTGGTGGGCAGCCCCAGCATTTT. The full variable domain, rest sourced from reference TRBV7-9 and TRBJ1-5, is DTGVSQNPRHKITKRGQNVTFRCDPISEHNRLYWYRQTLGQGPEFLTYFQNEAQLEKSRLLSDRFSAERPKGSFSTLEIQRTEQGDSAMYLCASSLSGLRGGQPQHFGDGTRLSIL.

V and J are TRBV2 and TRBJ1-5; weak D call: TRBD1 (5 bases). CDR1 and CDR2 (germline): SNHLY, FYNNEI. This CDR3 is built from 13 residues. V dropped 7 bases and J dropped 5 bases, with 12 bases sitting between them. The CDR3 region is CASNRGRDQPQHF. CDR3 DNA: TGTGCCAGCAACCGGGGGAGGGATCAGCCCCAGCATTTT.

V and J are TRBV6-6 and TRBJ2-3; either TRBD1 or TRBD2 may supply D (5 bases each). The V and J ends lost 6 bases and 4 bases respectively, with 17 bases between them. The CDR3 is 15 residues long. Germline V gene sequence: CDR1 MNHNY, CDR2 SVGAGI (reference sequence). In DNA form, the CDR3 reads TGTGCCAGCAGACCACCGGGGCTCGCCGCAGATACGCAGTATTTT. As protein: CASRPPGLAADTQYF.

This clonotype was picked up many times. This chain joins TRBV5-4 and TRBJ1-4, with D perhaps TRBD1 (5 bases). CDR1 is SGHNT and CDR2 is YYREEE in the germline V gene (reference sequence). This CDR3 is built from 14 residues. Trimming pared 2 bases from V and 6 bases from J, leaving 11 bases between. CDR3 sequence: CASSLPGRDEKLFF. DNA for the CDR3: TGTGCCAGCAGCTTACCCGGCAGGGATGAAAAACTGTTTTTT.

A few counts support this clonotype. V gene TRBV5-1 combines with J gene TRBJ2-1; 11 bases align to TRBD1. Germline V gene data show CDR1 as SGHRS and CDR2 as YFSETQ. CDR3 length: 17 residues. After removal of 2 bases from V and 7 bases from J, the junction contained 11 bases not matched to a gene. The CDR3, as DNA: TGCGCCAGCAGCTTCGGACAGGGGGCGTCTGAGCGGAATGAGCAGTTCTTC. It translates to CASSFGQGASERNEQFF.

CDR3 amino acids: CASSFPLAGRTEAFF. DNA for the CDR3: TGTGCCAGCAGCTTCCCCCTCGCAGGGCGAACTGAAGCTTTCTTT. The chain joins TRBV5-4 to TRBJ1-1; a possible D gene is TRBD1 (5 bases). This CDR3 has 15 amino acids. The V end lost 2 bases, the J end lost 5 bases, and 16 bases lay between the germline ends. The germline V gene encodes CDR1 SGHNT and CDR2 YYREEE (reference sequence).

The rearrangement links TRBV25-1 to TRBJ2-2; D unclear. V lost 7 bases and J lost 3, with 24 bases in between. CDR1 is MGHDK, CDR2 SYGVNS, per germline. CDR3 size: 18 residues. DNA of the CDR3: TGTGCCAGCACCGAATTCCCCGGCAGTACCCTTCACACCGGGGAGCTGTTTTTT. Translated, it gives CASTEFPGSTLHTGELFF.

In this sample, this clonotype turned up many times. The chain couples TRBV29-1 to TRBJ1-1, with 7 bases identical to TRBD1. CDR3 length equals 13 residues. The germline V gene has CDR1 SQVTM and CDR2 ANQGSEA. The V and J ends lost 5 bases and 0 bases, in that order; junction bases with no gene match: 3. CDR3 amino acids: CSVKGQLNTEAFF. The DNA for the CDR3 is TGCAGCGTTAAGGGACAGCTGAACACTGAAGCTTTCTTT.

This sequence joins TRBV5-1 and TRBJ2-1; 8 bases align to TRBD1. Germline assignment: CDR1 SGHRS and CDR2 YFSETQ. This CDR3 is built from 17 residues. V lost 0 bases and J lost 3; bases outside the gene matches: 8. This chain's CDR3 is CASSLVLSDRDYNEQFF. CDR3 DNA sequence: TGCGCCAGCAGCTTGGTTTTATCGGACAGGGACTACAATGAGCAGTTCTTC.

This sequence joins TRBV5-1 and TRBJ1-2; perhaps TRBD1 as D (5 bases). V was cut by 3 bases and J by 1 base, with 16 bases left in between. The CDR3 runs 16 residues. Per the germline V gene, CDR1 is SGHRS and CDR2 is YFSETQ. CDR3 coding DNA: TGCGCCAGCAGCTGGTTGGCCGGGGACCATAACTATGGCTACACCTTC. Its translation is CASSWLAGDHNYGYTF.

This clonotype was observed at least ten times. The chain uses TRBV6-2 or TRBV6-3 and TRBJ2-6; D is undetermined. V was clipped by 6 bases and J by 0 bases, with 3 bases between them. Germline CDR1 reads MNHEY; CDR2 reads SVGEGT. This CDR3 is 13 amino acids long. The CDR3 DNA reads TGTGCCAGCAGAGCCTCTGGGGCCAACGTCCTGACTTTC. Its translation is CASRASGANVLTF.

This clonotype showed up just a few times. The V gene is TRBV12-3 or TRBV12-4, the J gene TRBJ1-4, with a possible D match to TRBD1 (5 bases). The length of the CDR3 is 16 residues. Deletions cut 0 bases from V and 8 bases from J, with 16 bases between. The CDR3 region is CASSLALRGLREKLFF. The CDR3 DNA reads as TGTGCCAGCAGTTTAGCGCTCCGGGGGTTGAGGGAAAAACTGTTTTTT.